The clone carrying this TCR beta chain has a count of ten or more. Its specificity is unknown. This sample was included in a study of response to subunit inactivated influenza vaccine. J was trimmed by 4 bases and V by 8 bases; bases with no gene match: 11. Per germline, CDR1 MNHNS and CDR2 SASEGT. The CDR3 spans 15 residues. Study conclusions and caveats: After each seasonal influenza vaccination, few new T cells are recruited, the authors suggested.

TCRdb reprocessed the RT-PCR reads with MiXCR, giving one entry per CDR3 protein. The sample includes roughly 760,000 distinct CDR3 sequences, around 21% seen only once; the top ten take 10%. The chain has TRBV6-1 and TRBJ2-1; 7 bases fit TRBD1. This clonotype was obtained from a man aged 50 to 59 who received an inactivated influenza vaccine. The sample in question was PBMCs from blood, obtained about 5 days after vaccination. The CDR3 here is CASSRRDSLYNEQFF. The CDR3 bases are TGTGCCAGCTCTAGACGGGACAGTTTGTACAATGAGCAGTTCTTC.